This TCR beta chain was documented in a study of blood T cell repertoires in COVID-19. Only in-frame clones appear in the TCRdb table, and some are missing; sequencing was by immunoSEQ multiplex PCR. The sample includes 55,000 to 75,000 clones, 70% to 85% seen only once; the top ten take 35% to 40%. J lost 1 base, V lost 5 bases, and 6 bases had no gene match. The germline V gene has CDR1 SEHNR and CDR2 FQNEAQ (reference sequence). This CDR3 spans 15 amino acids. The source of this sequence is a woman in her 70s with acute or convalescent COVID-19. The sample was peripheral blood. This chain uses TRBV7-9 with TRBJ2-5, with 8 bases lining up with TRBD2. The CDR3 bases are TGTGCCAGCAGCCCCTCAGCGGGGGTCCAAGAGACCCAGTACTTC. Amino acid sequence: CASSPSAGVQETQYF.